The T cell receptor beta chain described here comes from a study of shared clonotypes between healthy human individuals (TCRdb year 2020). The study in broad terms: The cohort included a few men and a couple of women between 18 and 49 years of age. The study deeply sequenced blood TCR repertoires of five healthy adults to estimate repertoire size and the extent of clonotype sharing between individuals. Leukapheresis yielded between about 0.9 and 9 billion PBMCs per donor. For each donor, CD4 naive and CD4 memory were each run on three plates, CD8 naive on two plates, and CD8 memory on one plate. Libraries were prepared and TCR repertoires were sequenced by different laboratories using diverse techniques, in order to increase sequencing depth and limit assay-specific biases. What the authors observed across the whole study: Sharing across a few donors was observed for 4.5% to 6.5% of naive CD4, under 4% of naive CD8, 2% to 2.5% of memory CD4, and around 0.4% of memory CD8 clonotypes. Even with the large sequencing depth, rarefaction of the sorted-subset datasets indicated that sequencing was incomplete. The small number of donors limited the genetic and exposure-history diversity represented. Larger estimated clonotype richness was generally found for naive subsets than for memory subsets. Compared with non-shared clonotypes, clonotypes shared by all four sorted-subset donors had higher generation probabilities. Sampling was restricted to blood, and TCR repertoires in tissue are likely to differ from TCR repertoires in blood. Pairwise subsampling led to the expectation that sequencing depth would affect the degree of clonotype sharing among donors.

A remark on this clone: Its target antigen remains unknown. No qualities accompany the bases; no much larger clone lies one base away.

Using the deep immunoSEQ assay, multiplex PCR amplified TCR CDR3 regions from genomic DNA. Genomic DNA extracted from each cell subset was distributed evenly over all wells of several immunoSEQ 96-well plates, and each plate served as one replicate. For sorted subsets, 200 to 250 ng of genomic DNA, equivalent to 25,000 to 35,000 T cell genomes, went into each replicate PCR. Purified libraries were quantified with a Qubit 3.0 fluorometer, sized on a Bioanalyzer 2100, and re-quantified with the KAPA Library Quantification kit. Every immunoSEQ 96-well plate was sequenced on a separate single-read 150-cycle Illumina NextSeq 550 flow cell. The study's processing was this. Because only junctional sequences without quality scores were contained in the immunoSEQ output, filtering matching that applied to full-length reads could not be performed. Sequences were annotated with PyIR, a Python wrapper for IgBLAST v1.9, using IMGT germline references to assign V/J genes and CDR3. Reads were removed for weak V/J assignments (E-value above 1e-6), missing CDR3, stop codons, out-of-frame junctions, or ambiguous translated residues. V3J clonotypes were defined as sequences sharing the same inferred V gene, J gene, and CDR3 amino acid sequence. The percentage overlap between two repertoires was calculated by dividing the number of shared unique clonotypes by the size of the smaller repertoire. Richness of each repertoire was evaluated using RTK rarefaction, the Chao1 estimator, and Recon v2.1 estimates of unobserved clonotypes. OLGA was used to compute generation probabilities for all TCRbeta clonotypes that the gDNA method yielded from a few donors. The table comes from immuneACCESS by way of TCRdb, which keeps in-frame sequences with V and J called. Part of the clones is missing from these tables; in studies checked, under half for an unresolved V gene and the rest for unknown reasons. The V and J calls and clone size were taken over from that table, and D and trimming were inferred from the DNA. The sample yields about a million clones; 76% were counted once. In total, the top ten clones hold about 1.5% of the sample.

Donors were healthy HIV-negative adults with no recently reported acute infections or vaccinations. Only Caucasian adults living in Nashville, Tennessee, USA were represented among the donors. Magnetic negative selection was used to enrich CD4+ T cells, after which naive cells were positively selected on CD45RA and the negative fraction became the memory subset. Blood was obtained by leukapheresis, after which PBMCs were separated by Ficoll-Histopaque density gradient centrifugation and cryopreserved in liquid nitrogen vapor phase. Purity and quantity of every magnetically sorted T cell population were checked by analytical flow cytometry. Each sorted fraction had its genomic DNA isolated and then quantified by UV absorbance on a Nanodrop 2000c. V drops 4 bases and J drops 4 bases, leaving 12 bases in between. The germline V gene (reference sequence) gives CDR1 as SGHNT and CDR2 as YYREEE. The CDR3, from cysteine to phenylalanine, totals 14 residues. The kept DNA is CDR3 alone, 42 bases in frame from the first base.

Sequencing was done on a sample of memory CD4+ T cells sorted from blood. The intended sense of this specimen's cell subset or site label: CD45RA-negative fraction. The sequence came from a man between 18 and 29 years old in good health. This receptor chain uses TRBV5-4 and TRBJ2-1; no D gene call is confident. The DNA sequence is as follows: TGTGCCAGCAGCCTATCGACATTATACAATGAGCAGTTCTTC. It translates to CASSLSTLYNEQFF.